This T cell receptor (beta chain) was retrieved from a study of tumor and adjacent non-tumor tissue in lung cancer. The template was RNA from unsorted bulk tissue. The CDR3 runs to 14 residues. A modified ARM-PCR protocol with three rounds of nested PCR amplified TCRbeta. TCRdb fed the multiplex PCR reads into MiXCR, producing one record per CDR3 protein. Of tens of thousands of distinct CDR3 sequences detected, less than 80% appear once; the ten largest clones hold about 17%. In regard to this clonotype: The antigen remains unidentified. One end of the junction varies from germline; a read error may be responsible.

Study-level results: Shorter survival was associated with higher TCR diversity in tumors.

The rearrangement joins TRBV12-3 or TRBV12-4 to TRBJ2-1; the D gene is possibly TRBD1 (6 bases). The source is a man aged 60-69 years with non-small cell lung cancer. The sequenced sample was lung tumor tissue. The DNA of the CDR3 is TGTGCCATCAGTTTTCAGGGGAGAGACATTGAGCAGTTCTTC. Its translation: CAISFQGRDIEQFF.